What follows are 32 T cell receptor beta chains derived from one specimen sequenced in a study of tumor-infiltrating lymphocytes in primary liver carcinoma. Total RNA amounting to around 530 ng was the source from which TCR beta cDNA was made with a constant-region primer. Three nested multiplex PCR rounds, a slightly modified ARM-PCR, produced the libraries for TCR beta. For 10 cycles apiece, the opening two PCR rounds ran with TRBV1-TRBV30 forward primers and a C-beta reverse primer. Via MiXCR, TCRdb re-called the multiplex PCR reads, giving one row per CDR3 protein. The table lists 25,000 to 35,000 distinct CDR3 sequences, around 66% of them singletons. Unsorted bulk tissue of about 20-32 mg yielded co-extracted RNA and DNA. Sequenced: liver tumor tissue from sampling region 3. Subset meaning: tumor region T3, left-lateral pole. These receptors were obtained from a woman younger than 45 with primary liver carcinoma and hepatitis B virus infection.

In regard to this clonotype: The junction departs from the called germline gene at one end, perhaps through a read error. This sequence joins TRBV11-3 and TRBJ2-1, with 14 bases identical to TRBD2. The CDR3 is 16 amino acids. CDR1 and CDR2 (germline): SGHNT, YENEEA. CDR3 region: CVSSLSGTSGRGEQFF. Here the CDR3 DNA reads TGTGTCAGCAGCTTATCAGGGACTAGCGGGAGAGGTGAGCAGTTCTTC.

Comment on this clonotype: At one end the junction does not follow the germline gene, possibly because of a read error. The chain links TRBV11-3 to TRBJ2-2; 9 bases align to TRBD2. The germline V gene has CDR1 SGHNT and CDR2 YENEEA. The CDR3 loop spans 17 amino acids. DNA of the CDR3: TGTACCAGCAGCTTAGGCAGGCTAGCGGGAAACACAGGGGAGCTGTTTTTT. Its protein product is CTSSLGRLAGNTGELFF.

In the case of this clonotype: A clone one base away is much larger, so this may be a read error. CDR3 in DNA: TGTGCCAGCAGCCAAGGGAGGTGGCAGTACTTC. This gives the protein CASSQGRWQYF. V and J are TRBV11-2 and TRBJ2-7; maybe TRBD2 (6 bases). Trimming removed 5 bases at V and 9 bases at J, with 11 bases between. The CDR3 loop spans 11 amino acids. Looked up from germline, CDR1 is SGHAT and CDR2 is FQNNGV.

As regards this clonotype: This may stem from a read error, because a much larger clone lies one nucleotide away. The J gene is TRBJ2-5, the V gene TRBV6-5; D gene unclear. The CDR3 length is 15 residues. Germline V gene data show CDR1 as MNHEY and CDR2 as SVGAGI. The CDR3 region is CASSPMKYNGETQYF. In nucleotides, the CDR3 is TGTGCCAGCAGTCCCATGAAGTACAATGGAGAGACCCAGTACTTT.

A word on this clonotype: This could be a read error, since a much larger clone is one nucleotide away. V and J are TRBV6-1 and TRBJ2-1, with TRBD2 matching over 7 bases. The CDR3 is made up of 13 amino acids. Germline-derived CDR1 and CDR2 are MNHNS and SASEGT. CDR3 amino acids: CVTIGLAVPQQFF. The CDR3 nucleotides are TGTGTCACAATTGGGCTAGCGGTGCCCCAGCAGTTCTTC.

This clonotype has a count of ten or more. V is TRBV11-2 and J is TRBJ2-3, with 10 nucleotides matching TRBD2. This CDR3 comprises 20 residues. Trimming removed 0 bases from V and 5 bases from J; junction bases left unmatched: 17. Germline V gene sequence: CDR1 SGHAT, CDR2 FQNNGV. CDR3 in amino acids: CASSLDLSGLAGGGIDTQYF. The DNA of the CDR3 is TGTGCCAGCAGCTTAGATCTAAGTGGGTTAGCGGGAGGAGGGATAGATACGCAGTATTTT.

This clonotype occurred many times. This chain uses TRBV6-1 with TRBJ2-5; D not resolved. V dropped 6 bases and J dropped 5 bases, with 13 bases sitting between them. The V gene's germline CDR1 is MNHNS and CDR2 SASEGT. CDR3 length: 13 residues. CDR3: CASSTRFWETQYF. The CDR3, as DNA: TGTGCCAGCAGCACCCGGTTTTGGGAGACCCAGTACTTC.

This clonotype came up many times. CDR3 residues: CASSRPFSREPSYEQYF. CDR3 DNA sequence: TGTGCCAGCAGCCGGCCCTTTTCCCGGGAGCCCTCCTACGAGCAGTACTTC. V usage is TRBV5-6 and J usage is TRBJ2-7; weak D call: TRBD2 (6 bases). Germline V lookup: CDR1 SGHDT, CDR2 YYEEEE. V was trimmed by 4 bases and J by 0 bases, leaving 20 bases between them. The CDR3 has 17 residues.

Points on this clonotype: The final CDR3 position lacks the conserved phenylalanine or tryptophan, pointing to a likely read error. The chain couples TRBV11-2 to TRBJ2-7, with 8 bases that match TRBD2. The CDR3 length is 16 residues. In germline, CDR1 is SGHAT, CDR2 FQNNGV. V trimming: 7 bases; J trimming: 7 bases; junction bases outside the gene matches: 18. The CDR3 reads CASMTPGREARGEQYY. CDR3 sequence (DNA): TGTGCCAGCATGACTCCTGGGCGGGAGGCAAGGGGGGAGCAGTACTAC.

This clonotype occurred a few times. This chain connects TRBV6-1 to TRBJ2-3, with unresolved D. The CDR3 covers 14 residues. The germline V gene encodes CDR1 MNHNS and CDR2 SASEGT. V lost 10 bases and J 2 bases, leaving 16 bases between the germline ends. CDR3 amino acids: CATCRNHPTDTQYF. CDR3 in DNA: TGTGCCACCTGTCGGAACCACCCCACAGATACGCAGTATTTT.

This clonotype appeared a single time. This CDR3 fails to terminate in the conserved phenylalanine or tryptophan, so it likely reflects a read error. This chain uses TRBV11-2 with TRBJ2-3; 10 positions match TRBD2. The germline CDR1 and CDR2 sequences are SGHAT and FQNNGV. The length of the CDR3 is 15 residues. This CDR3 is CVSSSGSGRADMQYL. The DNA of the CDR3 is TGTGTCAGCAGCTCAGGAAGCGGGAGGGCAGATATGCAGTATTTG.

To note about this clonotype: One end of the junction does not line up with germline, which may come from a read error. The chain recombines TRBV28 with TRBJ1-2; TRBD1 is a possible D gene (6 bases). Germline assignment: CDR1 MDHEN and CDR2 SYDVKM. The CDR3 extends over 12 amino acids. This chain's CDR3 is CVSSPGGSVYTF. DNA of the CDR3: TGTGTCAGCAGCCCGGGGGGCAGTGTCTACACCTTC.

This clonotype occurred a few times. It may be a read error: a sequence one base away is much more abundant. As the CDR3 is not closed by the conserved phenylalanine or tryptophan, this likely results from a read error. The V gene is TRBV6-6, the J gene TRBJ1-5; the match to TRBD1 covers 7 bases. The CDR3 has 14 residues. V was clipped by 4 bases and J by 7 bases; unmatched bases: 7. In germline, CDR1 is MNHNY, CDR2 SVGAGI (reference sequence). CDR3 sequence (DNA): TGTGCCAGCAGTTCAACAGGGGTCGGCCAGCCCCAGCATCTT. Translating it yields CASSSTGVGQPQHL.

On this clonotype itself: A junction boundary mismatches the germline segment, possibly from a read error. The chain recombines TRBV11-2 with TRBJ1-5; D call uncertain. The CDR3 covers 14 residues. Germline V lookup: CDR1 SGHAT, CDR2 FQNNGV. The CDR3 spells CASSLNFAGQPQHF. The CDR3 DNA reads TGTGCTAGCAGCTTAAATTTCGCTGGCCAGCCCCAGCATTTC.

The chain links TRBV12-3 or TRBV12-4 to TRBJ1-5, with D unclear. The better agreement between TRBJ2-3 and the DNA end casts doubt on the J call. The CDR3 sequence is 13 residues long. CDR3 region: CASSLHTNQPQYF. The DNA for the CDR3 is TGTGCCAGCAGTTTACACACCAATCAGCCCCAGTATTTT.

This clonotype was seen ten or more times. V gene TRBV11-3 combines with J gene TRBJ1-2; 7 bases match TRBD1. Germline V CDR1 and CDR2: SGHNT, YENEEA. This CDR3 is built from 15 residues. The V and J ends lost 5 bases and 4 bases, in that order; junction bases with no gene match: 10. CDR3 in DNA: TGTGCCAGCAGCCCACGACCGGACAGGCGCTATGGCTACACCTTC. As protein: CASSPRPDRRYGYTF. The full variable domain, rest sourced from reference TRBV11-3 and TRBJ1-2, is EAGVVQSPRYKIIEKKQPVAFWCNPISGHNTLYWYLQNLGQGPELLIRYENEEAVDDSQLPKDRFSAERLKGVDSTLKIQPAELGDSAVYLCASSPRPDRRYGYTFGSGTRLTVV.

This clonotype has a single count. Mismatch with germline at one junction end may stem from a read error. This sequence joins TRBV10-3 and TRBJ2-1; the D gene is possibly TRBD2 (5 bases). Germline CDR1 is ENHRY and CDR2 is SYGVKD. The CDR3 is 14 residues long. As DNA, the CDR3 is TGTGTCATGAGTCCCACGGCGACCCGGGATGAGCGGTTCTTC. Translating it yields CVMSPTATRDERFF.

Comment on this clonotype: In this CDR3 the conserved last residue, phenylalanine or tryptophan, is missing, so a read error is likely. The chain employs TRBV11-1 and TRBJ2-5, with D maybe TRBD1 (6 bases). CDR1 and CDR2 (germline): SGHAT, FQDESV (reference sequence). CDR3 size: 16 residues. V lost 5 bases and J 1 base, leaving 17 bases between the germline ends. The CDR3 is CASSIGTIFTQETQYL. The CDR3 DNA sequence: TGTGCCAGCAGCATCGGGACAATTTTCACCCAAGAGACCCAGTACTTG.

The CDR3 loop reads CASTNPRDGTQYF. The CDR3 nucleotides are TGCGCCAGCACTAATCCGAGGGATGGGACCCAGTACTTC. The V and J genes are TRBV4-1 and TRBJ2-5; TRBD2 might be the D (5 bases). This CDR3 has 13 amino acids. CDR1 and CDR2 (germline): MGHRA, YSYEKL. Trimming left V 7 bases short and J 7 bases short, with 16 bases between.

V gene TRBV28 combines with J gene TRBJ2-7; D is unclear. The V end was cut by 3 bases, the J end by 3 bases, with 24 bases between. Per the germline V gene, CDR1 is MDHEN and CDR2 is SYDVKM. This CDR3 is 18 amino acids long. CDR3: CASSFYIASKQGSYEQYF. As DNA, the CDR3 is TGTGCCAGCAGTTTCTACATAGCCAGCAAACAAGGTAGCTACGAGCAGTACTTC. Based on the CDR3 plus reference TRBV28 and TRBJ2-7, the full variable domain is DVKVTQSSRYLVKRTGEKVFLECVQDMDHENMFWYRQDPGLGLRLIYFSYDVKMKEKGDIPEGYSVSREKKERFSLILESASTNQTSMYLCASSFYIASKQGSYEQYFGPGTRLTVT.

As for this clonotype: The CDR3 carries no conserved terminal phenylalanine or tryptophan, so it likely arises from a read error. Because the CDR3's place on the DNA is in doubt, the DNA is left out and the CDR3 is given as listed by TCRdb. V gene TRBV4-2 combines with J gene TRBJ2-1. The CDR3 numbers 18 amino acids, ends counted. From germline, CDR1 is LGHNA and CDR2 YNFKEQ. CDR3 loop: CASSQVVSVRSSYSEHFL.

This clonotype was recorded at least ten times. The chain couples TRBV12-3 or TRBV12-4 to TRBJ2-7; D is ambiguous. The CDR3 is 14 amino acids. V was trimmed by 7 bases and J by 0 bases, leaving 13 bases between them. CDR3 nucleotide sequence: TGTGCCAGCACCAGCGACGCCGGCTCCTACGAGCAGTACTTC. Its translation is CASTSDAGSYEQYF.

At least ten counts were recorded for this clonotype. The chain links TRBV11-2 to TRBJ2-1; 8 bases line up with TRBD2. Germline assignment: CDR1 SGHAT and CDR2 FQNNGV. The CDR3 sequence is 14 residues long. V lost 1 base to trimming and J lost 9 bases; unmatched junction nucleotides: 5. CDR3 protein: CASSLAGGPLEQFF. CDR3 sequence (DNA): TGTGCCAGCAGCTTAGCGGGAGGGCCGCTTGAGCAGTTCTTC.

V is TRBV24-1 and J is TRBJ2-3, with TRBD1 as a possible D gene (6 bases). V gave up 1 base and J gave up 12 bases, with 22 bases separating them. CDR1 KGHDR and CDR2 SFDVKD come from the germline V gene. This CDR3 is built from 16 residues. The CDR3 here is CATSDFRGMGADIQYF. The CDR3 coding sequence is TGTGCCACCAGTGATTTCCGAGGGATGGGGGCAGATATACAGTATTTT.

The table lists this clonotype with many counts. The chain employs TRBV20-1 and TRBJ2-5, with 8 bases that match TRBD2. The V gene end was trimmed by 3 bases and the J gene end by 5 bases; junction bases not matched to a gene: 8. This CDR3 comprises 14 residues. Germline V CDR1 and CDR2: DFQATT, SNEGSKA (reference sequence). The CDR3 is CSASAASGLETQYF. The CDR3 DNA is TGCAGTGCTAGTGCGGCTAGCGGGTTGGAGACCCAGTACTTC.

Details on this clonotype: One end of the junction does not line up with germline, which may come from a read error. The chain is built from TRBV11-2 and TRBJ2-5; 10 bases map to TRBD1. CDR1 SGHAT and CDR2 FQNNGV come from the germline V gene. This CDR3 is 17 amino acids long. The CDR3 DNA sequence: TGTGCCAGCAGCTTAGGCTCACCGGGACAGGGGTGGGAGACCCAGTGCTTC. Translating gives CASSLGSPGQGWETQCF.

The rearrangement uses TRBV30 and TRBJ2-4, with D possibly being TRBD1 or TRBD2 (5 bases each). Between the trimmed V and J ends, which lost 1 base and 0 bases, there was a span of 10 bases. Germline CDR1 and CDR2: GTSNPN and SVGIG (reference sequence). This CDR3 is built from 15 residues. The CDR3 coding sequence is TGTGCCTGGAGTGGGGGGATCCTAGCCAAAAACATTCAGTACTTC. Protein product: CAWSGGILAKNIQYF.

This clonotype was counted a single time. This is likely a read error, given that the CDR3 carries no conserved phenylalanine or tryptophan at its end. CDR3 sequence reads: CASSPQTGDKIEAFS. As DNA, the CDR3 is TGTGCCAGCAGTCCTCAAACAGGGGATAAGATTGAAGCTTTCTCT. The chain couples TRBV28 to TRBJ1-1; the match to TRBD1 covers 7 bases. This CDR3 comprises 15 residues. Germline values: CDR1 MDHEN, CDR2 SYDVKM. After removal of 5 bases from V and 7 bases from J, the junction contained 13 bases not matched to a gene.

By share, this clonotype ranks as medium-sized. The chain joins TRBV12-3 or TRBV12-4 to TRBJ2-7; 7 nucleotides align to TRBD1. V dropped 6 bases and J dropped 5; count of bases not matched to a gene: 7. CDR3 length: 13 amino acids. The CDR3 loop is CASSPGQVHEQYF. CDR3 nucleotide sequence: TGTGCCAGCAGCCCCGGACAGGTCCACGAGCAGTACTTC.

This clonotype was seen a single time. The junction does not match germline at one end; this may be a read error. The genes are TRBV30 and TRBJ2-4, with TRBD1 matching 9 bases. This CDR3 is built from 16 residues. Germline V gene data show CDR1 as GTSNPN and CDR2 as SVGIG (reference sequence). The CDR3 here is CVWSTGQGLSGNIQYF. The CDR3 nucleotides read TGTGTCTGGAGTACCGGACAGGGGTTGTCTGGAAACATTCAGTACTTC. Complete variable domain (other parts from reference TRBV30 and TRBJ2-4): SQTIHQWPATLVQPVGSPLSLECTVEGTSNPNLYWYRQAAGRGLQLLFYSVGIGQISSEVPQNLSASRPQDRQFILSSKKLLLSDSGFYLCVWSTGQGLSGNIQYFGAGTRLSVL.

In its sample, this clonotype was seen once. Germline and junction disagree at one end, which may indicate a read error. The gene calls are TRBV10-3 and TRBJ2-1, with a tentative D call TRBD2 (5 bases). CDR1 ENHRY and CDR2 SYGVKD come from the germline V gene. This CDR3 region has 14 residues. The CDR3 DNA follows: TGTGACATCAATCCCACGGCGACCCGGGATGAGCAGTTTTTC. This sequence encodes CDINPTATRDEQFF.

This clonotype showed up just once. The genes are TRBV11-2 and TRBJ2-1, with 8 bases aligning to TRBD2. Trimming removed 6 bases from V and 6 bases from J; junction bases left unmatched: 13. The CDR3 contains 16 residues. Germline V gives CDR1 SGHAT, CDR2 FQNNGV. The CDR3 sequence: CASRATNGGAGNEQFF. CDR3 DNA: TGTGCCAGCAGGGCTACTAACGGGGGGGCCGGCAATGAGCAGTTCTTC.